These 25 T cell receptor beta chains came from one sample sequenced in a study of blood T cells in healthy people across ages. Alongside a J-beta primer mix, a sample-barcoded 5' primer served in a second PCR lasting about 6 to 11 cycles. From the 5' RACE reads, TCRdb called clonotypes with MiXCR, one entry per CDR3 protein. Among 1.5 million to 2 million distinct CDR3 sequences listed, around 42% were seen once. Sequenced material: blood. Every receptor here comes from a human donor in good health.

The chain recombines TRBV5-1 with TRBJ2-1; TRBD1 or TRBD2 may be the D gene (5 bases each). CDR3 length equals 17 residues. The germline gives CDR1 SGHRS, CDR2 YFSETQ. With 4 bases removed from V and 7 bases from J, the gap between germline ends came to 24 bases. The CDR3 nucleotides read TGCGCCAGCAGCCCCCGGTCCGGGACCCTCACGGGGAATGAGCAGTTCTTC. Residues: CASSPRSGTLTGNEQFF.

This clonotype was seen more than once but under ten times. The V gene is TRBV12-5, the J gene TRBJ2-7; D is ambiguous. Per germline, CDR1 LGHNT and CDR2 FRNRAP. Trimming stripped 3 bases from V and 5 bases from J, with 8 bases between. The CDR3 is 12 amino acids. The CDR3 sequence is CASGFYSHEQYF. The DNA of the CDR3 is TGTGCTAGTGGTTTTTATAGCCACGAGCAGTACTTC.

The rearrangement joins TRBV28 to TRBJ2-1; D could derive from TRBD1 or TRBD2 (6 bases each). Germline values: CDR1 MDHEN, CDR2 SYDVKM. V lost 2 bases, J lost 2 bases, and 28 bases lay in between. The length of the CDR3 is 21 residues. Written as DNA, the CDR3 is TGTGCCAGCAGTTTAGGTGGAACCGAATCCGAGGGGGGCCAACCCTACAATGAGCAGTTCTTC. Translation gives CASSLGGTESEGGQPYNEQFF.

The chain couples TRBV20-1 to TRBJ1-2, with 9 bases identical to TRBD1. Germline V gene lookup returns CDR1 DFQATT and CDR2 SNEGSKA (reference sequence). CDR3 length: 14 residues. V lost 4 bases to trimming and J lost 3 bases; unmatched junction nucleotides: 6. CDR3 sequence (DNA): TGCAGTGCTACTCCAGACAGGGGGGACTATGGCTACACCTTC. The encoded protein is CSATPDRGDYGYTF.

V is TRBV4-2 and J is TRBJ2-3, with TRBD2 matching 11 bases. The germline V gene has CDR1 LGHNA and CDR2 YNFKEQ. V trimming: 4 bases; J trimming: 6 bases; junction bases outside the gene matches: 12. The CDR3 totals 17 residues. In DNA, the CDR3 is TGTGCCAGCAGCCCCTCCCTTAGCGGGGGGGTCAACGATACGCAGTATTTT. Protein sequence: CASSPSLSGGVNDTQYF.

This chain links TRBV7-2 with TRBJ2-5; 14 bases align to TRBD2. This CDR3 is 16 amino acids long. Germline trimming cut 1 base from V and 5 bases from J; bases unmatched to any gene: 3. Looked up from germline, CDR1 is SGHTA and CDR2 is FQGNSA. This chain's CDR3 is CASSLGLAGGHETQYF. The CDR3 nucleotides read TGTGCCAGCAGCTTAGGACTAGCGGGGGGGCATGAGACCCAGTACTTC.

The J gene is TRBJ1-2, the V gene TRBV2, with 9 bases fitting TRBD1. This CDR3 spans 13 amino acids. CDR1 is SNHLY and CDR2 is FYNNEI in the germline V gene. V shed 8 bases, J shed 8 bases, and the junction held 9 bases outside the gene matches. CDR3 DNA: TGTGCCAGCGGGACAGGGTTAAACCTAGGCTACACCTTC. Translated: CASGTGLNLGYTF.

This clonotype was picked up a small number of times. The chain uses TRBV4-3 and TRBJ2-3; TRBD2 aligns across 12 bases. This CDR3 comprises 17 residues. Germline V gives CDR1 LGHNA, CDR2 YSLEER. J gave up 10 bases and V 1 base, and 12 bases lay outside the gene matches. CDR3 sequence (DNA): TGCGCCAGCAGCCAAGCTACGGGACTAGCGGGTGGGGGCGCGCAGTATTTT. Encoded protein: CASSQATGLAGGGAQYF.

The rearrangement links TRBV6-5 to TRBJ1-1; D call uncertain. The germline V and J ends were trimmed by 0 bases and 2 bases, with 13 bases remaining between them. CDR1 is MNHEY, CDR2 SVGAGI, per germline. The CDR3 totals 16 residues. The CDR3 loop is CASSYSAFVRNTEAFF. The CDR3 coding sequence is TGTGCCAGCAGTTACTCGGCATTTGTTAGAAACACTGAAGCTTTCTTT.

This clonotype has a handful of counts. CDR3 loop: CASSPGTGWTGNQPQHF. In DNA form, the CDR3 reads TGTGCCAGCAGTCCAGGGACAGGGTGGACGGGCAATCAGCCCCAGCATTTT. The chain has TRBV12-3 or TRBV12-4 and TRBJ1-5, with 9 bases that match TRBD1. This CDR3 is 17 amino acids long. Trimming cost V 5 bases and J 2 bases; bases outside gene matches: 10.

The chain has TRBV29-1 and TRBJ2-7; possible D gene TRBD2, 5 bases. The CDR3 contains 16 residues. The germline gives CDR1 SQVTM, CDR2 ANQGSEA. Trimming took 7 bases from V and 0 from J, leaving 22 bases between them. CDR3 sequence (DNA): TGCAGCGCATCGGGATCGGCTACGGTTGCCTCCTACGAGCAGTACTTC. As protein: CSASGSATVASYEQYF.

J is TRBJ2-7 and V is TRBV5-1, with TRBD1 matching over 9 bases. The V gene's germline CDR1 is SGHRS and CDR2 YFSETQ. This CDR3 has 14 residues. After removal of 0 bases from V and 7 bases from J, the junction contained 5 bases not matched to a gene. The CDR3 coding sequence is TGCGCCAGCAGCTTGGCGGACAGGGGAGATGAGCAGTACTTC. The encoded protein is CASSLADRGDEQYF.

In nucleotides, the CDR3 is TGCAGCGTTGCTGCAACGGGGGGCATCACAGATACGCAGTATTTT. Its protein is CSVAATGGITDTQYF. The chain has TRBV29-1 and TRBJ2-3; D may be TRBD2 (7 bases). CDR3 length: 15 amino acids. CDR1 SQVTM and CDR2 ANQGSEA come from the germline V gene. The V end lost 4 bases, the J end lost 2 bases, and 16 bases lay between the germline ends.

This sequence joins TRBV5-6 and TRBJ2-7, with 10 bases aligning to TRBD1. Trimming removed 4 bases from V and 10 bases from J; junction bases left unmatched: 11. The CDR3 is 14 amino acids. Looked up from germline, CDR1 is SGHDT and CDR2 is YYEEEE. In nucleotides, the CDR3 is TGTGCCAGCAGCCATCAGCGGACAGGGGGACGACAGTACTTC. Translation: CASSHQRTGGRQYF.

In this sample, this clonotype turned up a few times. The genes are TRBV20-1 and TRBJ2-3, with 12 positions matching TRBD2. The CDR3 runs 14 residues. Germline V gives CDR1 DFQATT, CDR2 SNEGSKA (reference sequence). The CDR3 nucleotides are TGCAGCGCGAGGACTAGCGGGGTGGCAGATACGCAGTATTTT. Translated: CSARTSGVADTQYF.

A word on this clonotype: At one end the junction does not follow the germline gene, possibly because of a read error. This chain uses TRBV5-1 with TRBJ1-4; TRBD1 is a possible D gene (5 bases). Germline CDR1 reads SGHRS; CDR2 reads YFSETQ. The CDR3 loop spans 14 amino acids. CDR3: CASSLTTAGEKPFF. The CDR3 DNA follows: TGCGCCAGCAGCTTGACGACAGCAGGTGAAAAACCGTTTTTT. The full variable domain, with the rest looked up from reference TRBV5-1 and TRBJ1-4, is KAGVTQTPRYLIKTRGQQVTLSCSPISGHRSVSWYQQTPGQGLQFLFEYFSETQRNKGNFPGRFSGRQFSNSRSEMNVSTLELGDSALYLCASSLTTAGEKPFFGSGTQLSVL.

This chain uses TRBV29-1 with TRBJ1-1; D call uncertain. Germline CDR1 reads SQVTM; CDR2 reads ANQGSEA. CDR3 size: 15 residues. Trimming pared 1 base from V and 1 base from J, leaving 13 bases between. The chain's CDR3 is CSVEVPRTANTEAFF. CDR3 coding DNA: TGCAGCGTTGAAGTGCCCCGAACAGCGAACACTGAAGCTTTCTTT.

This chain uses TRBV10-3 with TRBJ2-4, with D perhaps matching TRBD2 (5 bases). The end of the DNA fits TRBJ2-7 better, so the J call may be wrong. The CDR3 runs 16 residues. The germline gives CDR1 ENHRY, CDR2 SYGVKD. This chain's CDR3 is CAVGSPPSSGVYEQYF. CDR3 nucleotide sequence: TGTGCCGTAGGGAGCCCTCCGTCCTCCGGAGTCTACGAGCAGTACTTC.

Only one count was recorded for this clonotype. The chain recombines TRBV19 with TRBJ1-5; the D is unclear. CDR3 length: 13 residues. The germline V and J ends were trimmed by 4 bases and 2 bases, with 6 bases remaining between them. CDR1 and CDR2 from the germline V gene are LNHDA and SQIVND (reference sequence). Here the CDR3 DNA reads TGTGCCAGTAGTAGGGCCCGCAATCAGCCCCAGCATTTT. Encoded protein: CASSRARNQPQHF.

This clonotype was detected once. V gene TRBV14 combines with J gene TRBJ2-5; weak D call: TRBD1 (5 bases). Trimming removed 1 base at V and 0 bases at J, with 15 bases between. From germline, CDR1 is SGHDN and CDR2 FVKESK. The CDR3 loop spans 17 amino acids. The CDR3 DNA reads as TGTGCCAGCAGCCAAGTGAGACAGCACAGGTACCAAGAGACCCAGTACTTC. This translates into CASSQVRQHRYQETQYF.

This chain uses TRBV20-1 with TRBJ1-1, with unresolved D. Germline CDR1 is DFQATT and CDR2 is SNEGSKA (reference sequence). The CDR3 sequence is 13 residues long. V was shortened by 5 bases and J by 0 bases, with 10 bases between the two germline ends. CDR3 nucleotides: TGCAGTGCTCGCCCCCAGCTGAACACTGAAGCTTTCTTT. Translation: CSARPQLNTEAFF.

The chain employs TRBV7-3 and TRBJ2-1; 9 bases align to TRBD1. The J segment lost 4 bases and the V segment lost 5 bases, leaving 6 bases of the junction unmatched. The CDR3 length is 15 residues. The germline V gene has CDR1 SGHTA and CDR2 FQGTGA. The CDR3 loop reads CASSPLGTGYNEQFF. The CDR3 coding sequence is TGTGCCAGCAGCCCCTTGGGGACAGGGTACAATGAGCAGTTCTTC.

This clonotype was recorded a few times. CDR3 sequence: CATSDPNTETQYF. CDR3 coding DNA: TGTGCCACCAGCGACCCCAACACGGAGACCCAGTACTTC. This chain links TRBV24-1 with TRBJ2-5; D not resolved. Trimming stripped 7 bases from V and 5 bases from J, with 13 bases between. This CDR3 has 13 amino acids. Per the germline V gene, CDR1 is KGHDR and CDR2 is SFDVKD.

This clonotype came up many times. The V gene is TRBV12-3 or TRBV12-4, the J gene TRBJ2-1; D might be TRBD1 (5 bases). The CDR3 totals 17 residues. The germline V and J ends were trimmed by 6 bases and 6 bases, with 24 bases remaining between them. The CDR3 is CASRPSRTRTKVNEQFF. For the CDR3, the DNA is TGTGCCAGCAGACCCAGCCGAACCCGGACAAAAGTCAATGAGCAGTTCTTC.

The chain recombines TRBV30 with TRBJ2-5; D gene unclear. From germline, CDR1 is GTSNPN and CDR2 SVGIG (reference sequence). This CDR3 is built from 12 residues. The V end lost 3 bases, the J end lost 0 bases, and 5 bases lay between the germline ends. As DNA, the CDR3 is TGTGCCTGGAGACAGTACCAAGAGACCCAGTACTTC. It encodes CAWRQYQETQYF.